The rows below give T cell receptor beta chains drawn from one sample of a study of T cell responses to AZD1222 COVID-19 vaccine. Repertoires were generated with immunoSEQ multiplex PCR, while TCRdb's copy carries only in-frame clones and drops some. The sample includes 95,000 to 100,000 clones, about nine tenths seen only once; the top ten take roughly 15%. Specimen: peripheral blood, collected 28 days after the second AZD1222 dose. The source of these receptors is an adult who received the AZD1222 COVID-19 vaccine. Both conserved end residues are part of each CDR3. A D gene is named only where the DNA matches it firmly. Expanded clones get a size class; other rows say once, few or many, or leave the size out.

cdr3_length j_call clone_size d_call v_call cdr3_nt cdr3_aa
18 TRBJ2-2 - TRBD2 TRBV5-1 TGCGCCAGCAGCCCCTGGACTAGCGGGAACGTGAACACCGGGGAACTGTTTTTT CASSPWTSGNVNTGELFF
12 TRBJ1-2 once - TRBV28 TGTGCCAGCAGTCGCCCAGGGGCAGGCTACACCTTC CASSRPGAGYTF
14 TRBJ1-4 - TRBD1 TRBV2 TGTGCCAGCAGCAGGGGACAGCCGAATGAAAAACTGTTTTTT CASSRGQPNEKLFF
13 TRBJ1-1 - - TRBV5-1 TGCGCCAGCAGCTTGGCCGGGATCCTAGAAGCTTTCTTT CASSLAGILEAFF
13 TRBJ1-2 - TRBD1 TRBV2 TGTGCCAGCAGAGGGGACAGGGTGAATGGCTACACCTTC CASRGDRVNGYTF
13 TRBJ2-5 once TRBD2 TRBV28 TGTGCCAGCAGTTTATCGGGGGGAGAGACCCAGTACTTC CASSLSGGETQYF
18 TRBJ2-7 - TRBD1 TRBV29-1 TGCAGCGTCCCCATTGGACAGGGAACGGGCAGTGGGCAGCGCGAGCAGTACTTC CSVPIGQGTGSGQREQYF
16 TRBJ1-4 - TRBD1 TRBV4-1 TGCGCCAGCAGCCAAGCCCTTCAGGGGGCCAATGAAAAACTGTTTTTT CASSQALQGANEKLFF
17 TRBJ2-1 - TRBD2 TRBV3-1/TRBV3-2 TGTGCCAGCAGCCAACACGGACTAGCGGCCTCCTACAATGAGCAGTTCTTC CASSQHGLAASYNEQFF
14 TRBJ1-1 - - TRBV7-9 TGTGCCAGCAGCGTAAGCAGGGGATTCTCTGAAGCTTTCTTT CASSVSRGFSEAFF
11 TRBJ2-3 - - TRBV20-1 TGCAGTGCTGCTAGAGAAGATACGCAGTATTTT CSAAREDTQYF
16 TRBJ2-2 - - TRBV9 TGTGCCAGCAGCCCTATCGGAGGGAGCGACACCGGGGAGCTGTTTTTT CASSPIGGSDTGELFF
14 TRBJ2-2 - - TRBV6-5 TGTGCCAGCAGTTTAGACAGTAACACCGGGGAGCTGTTTTTT CASSLDSNTGELFF
15 TRBJ1-3 - - TRBV6-5 TGTGCCAGCAGTTCCGATGACAGCTCTGGAAACACCATATATTTT CASSSDDSSGNTIYF
15 TRBJ2-2 - - TRBV19 TGTGCCAGTAGTCCGGGGTCCTTAAACACCGGGGAGCTGTTTTTT CASSPGSLNTGELFF
13 TRBJ1-2 - - TRBV5-1 TGCGCCAGCAGCGAGGGCCGAGGGGATGGCTACACCTTC CASSEGRGDGYTF
11 TRBJ2-5 few - TRBV6-5 TGTGCCAGCAGCCTAGGAGAGACCCAGTACTTC CASSLGETQYF
14 TRBJ2-1 - - TRBV14 TGTGCCAGCAGCCCATTGGGGGTACTCAATGAGCAGTTCTTC CASSPLGVLNEQFF
15 TRBJ1-2 - TRBD1 TRBV15 TGTGCCACTTCGATCTCCGGGACAGACTTCTATGGCTACACCTTC CATSISGTDFYGYTF
18 TRBJ2-3 - TRBD2 TRBV28 TGTGCCAGCAGTCTGACCGGGACTAGCGGGAGAGCTACAGATACGCAGTATTTT CASSLTGTSGRATDTQYF